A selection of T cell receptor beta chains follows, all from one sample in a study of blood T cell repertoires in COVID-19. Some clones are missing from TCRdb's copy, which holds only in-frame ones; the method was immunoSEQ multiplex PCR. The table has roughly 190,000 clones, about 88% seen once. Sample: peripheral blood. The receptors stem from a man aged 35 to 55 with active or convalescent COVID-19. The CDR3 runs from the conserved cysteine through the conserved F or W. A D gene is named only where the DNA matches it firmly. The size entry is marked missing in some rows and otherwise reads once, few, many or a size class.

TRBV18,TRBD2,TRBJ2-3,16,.,TGTGCCAGCTCACCGATCAGCGGGGGGTTATCAGATACGCAGTATTTT,CASSPISGGLSDTQYF
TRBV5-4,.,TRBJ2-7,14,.,TGTGCCAGCAGCCTAAATAACAGAGACCACGAGCAGTACTTC,CASSLNNRDHEQYF
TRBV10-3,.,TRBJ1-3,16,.,TGTGCCATCAGTGAGTCTCGAGGGGGCTCTGGAAACACCATATATTTT,CAISESRGGSGNTIYF
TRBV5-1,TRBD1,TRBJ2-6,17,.,TGCGCCAGCAGCTTTACAACGACAGGGGCCGGGGCCAACGTCCTGACTTTC,CASSFTTTGAGANVLTF
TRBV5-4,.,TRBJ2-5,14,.,TGTGCCAGCAGCCTTCGACAGAATGGGGAGACCCAGTACTTC,CASSLRQNGETQYF
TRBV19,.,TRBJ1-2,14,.,TGTGCCAGTAGGGACTTAACAGGGTTGGGCGGCTACACCTTC,CASRDLTGLGGYTF
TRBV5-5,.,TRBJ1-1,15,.,TGTGCCAGCAGCTCGGTAGCAGGGTGGAACACTGAAGCTTTCTTT,CASSSVAGWNTEAFF
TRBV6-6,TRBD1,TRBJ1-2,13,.,TGTGCCAGCAGCGGGACAGGGAGATTCGGCTACACCTTC,CASSGTGRFGYTF
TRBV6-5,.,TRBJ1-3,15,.,TGTGCCAGCAGCCCCAGAGAGGGATCTGGAAACACCATATATTTT,CASSPREGSGNTIYF
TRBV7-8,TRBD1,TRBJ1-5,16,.,TGTGCCAGCAGCTCCTCGGGACAGGGGGCACAGCAGCCCCAGCATTTT,CASSSSGQGAQQPQHF
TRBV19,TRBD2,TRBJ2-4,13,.,TGTGCCAGTAGTGTGGGGGGGAGAGACATTCAGTACTTC,CASSVGGRDIQYF
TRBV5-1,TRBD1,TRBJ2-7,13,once,TGCGCCAGCAGCTTAAACAGGGGATCCGAGCAGTACTTC,CASSLNRGSEQYF
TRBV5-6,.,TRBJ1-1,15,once,TGTGCCAGCAGCTCTGATACGGGGGGAAACACTGAAGCTTTCTTT,CASSSDTGGNTEAFF
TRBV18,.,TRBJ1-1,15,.,TGTGCCAGCTCACCACCACGGACAACCCGCGGTGAAGCTTTCTTT,CASSPPRTTRGEAFF
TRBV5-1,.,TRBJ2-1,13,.,TGCGCCAGCAGCCTAGGAGGGCCGGATGAGCAGTTCTTC,CASSLGGPDEQFF
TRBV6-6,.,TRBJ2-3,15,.,TGTGCCAGCAGTTACCGAGACAGTATCACAGATACGCAGTATTTT,CASSYRDSITDTQYF
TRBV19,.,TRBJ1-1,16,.,TGTGCCAGTAGTACCCGGGCCTCGCGAGCGGACACTGAAGCTTTCTTT,CASSTRASRADTEAFF
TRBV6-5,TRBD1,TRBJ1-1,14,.,TGTGCCAGCAGGGGACAGTGGCCCTTAACTGAAGCTTTCTTT,CASRGQWPLTEAFF
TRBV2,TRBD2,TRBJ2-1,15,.,TGTGCCAGCAGTGTGTGGGGGGGCTCCTACAATGAGCAGTTCTTC,CASSVWGGSYNEQFF
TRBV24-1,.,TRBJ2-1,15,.,TGTGCCACCAGCGAGGGGGGGATTCGGTACAATGAGCAGTTCTTC,CATSEGGIRYNEQFF
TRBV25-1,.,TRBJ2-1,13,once,TGTGCCAGCAGTTGGGCAGGCCTACCTGAGCAGTTCTTC,CASSWAGLPEQFF
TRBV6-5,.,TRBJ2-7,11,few,TGTGCCAGCAGGGCGGCTTACGAGCAGTACTTC,CASRAAYEQYF
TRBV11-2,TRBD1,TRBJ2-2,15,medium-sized,TGTGCCAGCAGCGGTAAACGGACAGGGTCCGGGGAGCTGTTTTTT,CASSGKRTGSGELFF
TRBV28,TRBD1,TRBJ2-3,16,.,TGTGCCAGCAGTTTATCGCCCGGGACAGGAAGAGATACGCAGTATTTT,CASSLSPGTGRDTQYF
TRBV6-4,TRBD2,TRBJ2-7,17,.,TGTGCCAGCAGTGACTCGAGTGCTAGCGGCGCCAGATGTGAGCAGTACTTC,CASSDSSASGARCEQYF
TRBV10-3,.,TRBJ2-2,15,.,TGTGCCATCAGTGCCTATCAGGACAGCACCGGGGAGCTGTTTTTT,CAISAYQDSTGELFF
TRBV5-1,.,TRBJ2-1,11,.,TGCGCCAGCAGCTTGGACTATGAGCAGTTCTTC,CASSLDYEQFF
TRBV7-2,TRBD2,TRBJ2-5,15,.,TGTGCCAGCAGCTTAGGGGGAGGGAGTGAGGAGACCCAGTACTTC,CASSLGGGSEETQYF
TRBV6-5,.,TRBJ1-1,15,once,TGTGCCAGCAGTTACTCGTTGGGGGGGGTCACTGAAGCTTTCTTT,CASSYSLGGVTEAFF
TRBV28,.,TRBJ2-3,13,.,TGTGCCAGCAGCTCCGGTCACACAGATACGCAGTATTTT,CASSSGHTDTQYF
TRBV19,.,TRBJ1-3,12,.,TGTGCCAGTAGTACGCGGAGAAACACCATATATTTT,CASSTRRNTIYF
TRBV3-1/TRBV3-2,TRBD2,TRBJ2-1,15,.,TGTGCCAGCAGCCAAGACAGCGGGGCCTACAATGAGCAGTTCTTC,CASSQDSGAYNEQFF
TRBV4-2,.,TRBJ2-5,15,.,TGTGCCAGCAGCCAAGCGGGGGGCATTGGAGAGACCCAGTACTTC,CASSQAGGIGETQYF
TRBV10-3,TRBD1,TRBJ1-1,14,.,TGTGCCATCAGTGTAGGACAGGGTGACACTGAAGCTTTCTTT,CAISVGQGDTEAFF
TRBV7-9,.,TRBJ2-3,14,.,TGTGCCAGCAGCTTAGACGGGGGCACAGATACGCAGTATTTT,CASSLDGGTDTQYF
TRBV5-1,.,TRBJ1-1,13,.,TGCGCCAGCAGCTTGTCCCCGAGGGCTGAAGCTTTCTTT,CASSLSPRAEAFF
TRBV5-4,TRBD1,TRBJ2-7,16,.,TGTGCCAGCACCTCTAGTTTCGGACAGGGGGCCAACGAGCAGTACTTC,CASTSSFGQGANEQYF
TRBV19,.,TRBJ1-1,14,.,TGTGCCAGTAGTATAGGGGCAGCGAACACTGAAGCTTTCTTT,CASSIGAANTEAFF
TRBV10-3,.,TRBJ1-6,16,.,TGTGCCATCAGTGTTTCGGGCACTCCCACGGGGACACCCCTCCACTTT,CAISVSGTPTGTPLHF
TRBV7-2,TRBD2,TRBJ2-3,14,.,TGTGCCAGCAGCTTCGTAGCGGGAGGGGATACGCAGTATTTT,CASSFVAGGDTQYF
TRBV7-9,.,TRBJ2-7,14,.,TGTGCCAGCAGCTTATCGGGTTCCACGGACGAGCAGTACTTC,CASSLSGSTDEQYF
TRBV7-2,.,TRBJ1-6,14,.,TGTGCCAGCAGACAGGGAGTCTATAATTCACCCCTCCACTTT,CASRQGVYNSPLHF
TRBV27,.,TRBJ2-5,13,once,TGTGCCAGCAAAAGGGGGATCCAAGAGACCCAGTACTTC,CASKRGIQETQYF
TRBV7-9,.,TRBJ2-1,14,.,TGTGCCAGCAGCTTAGGTATGGGCGGGCATGAGCAGTTCTTC,CASSLGMGGHEQFF
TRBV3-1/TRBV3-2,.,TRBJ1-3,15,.,TGTGCCAGCAGCCTCGCAGGGCCCTCTGGAAACACCATATATTTT,CASSLAGPSGNTIYF
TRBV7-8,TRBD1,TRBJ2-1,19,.,TGTGCCAGCAAACTTAGAGTAGAAGGACAGGGGAGCTCCTACAATGAGCAGTTCTTC,CASKLRVEGQGSSYNEQFF
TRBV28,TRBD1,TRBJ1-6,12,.,TGTGCCAGCCGGACAGGGGGATCACCCCTCCACTTT,CASRTGGSPLHF
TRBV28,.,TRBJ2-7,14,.,TGTGCCAGCAGGTCAGGGGCTACTACCTACGAGCAGTACTTC,CASRSGATTYEQYF
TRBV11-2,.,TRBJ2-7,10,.,TGTGCCACCGACCGACTCGAGCAGTACTTC,CATDRLEQYF
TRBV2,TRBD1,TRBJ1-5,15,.,TGTGCCAGCAGTGTTATACAGGGGGCCGGTCAGCCCCAGCATTTT,CASSVIQGAGQPQHF
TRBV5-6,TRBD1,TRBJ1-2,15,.,TGTGCCAGCAGTCTCCTCGGACAGGTTAACTATGGCTACACCTTC,CASSLLGQVNYGYTF
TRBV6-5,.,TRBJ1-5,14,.,TGTGCCAGCAGGCTTGGGGGGGCCAATCAGCCCCAGCATTTT,CASRLGGANQPQHF
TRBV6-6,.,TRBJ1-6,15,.,TGTGCCAGCAAAAATAGGAGCTCCTATAATTCACCCCTCCACTTT,CASKNRSSYNSPLHF
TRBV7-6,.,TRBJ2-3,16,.,TGTGCCAGCAGCTTAGTGACTACCTTCCCTCCTGATACGCAGTATTTT,CASSLVTTFPPDTQYF
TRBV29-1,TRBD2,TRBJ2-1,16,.,TGCAGCGTTGAAGATCCCGGACTAGGGTCCTACAATGAGCAGTTCTTC,CSVEDPGLGSYNEQFF
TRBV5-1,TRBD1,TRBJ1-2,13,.,TGCGCCAGCAGCCAACAGGGGGTGGCTGGCTACACCTTC,CASSQQGVAGYTF
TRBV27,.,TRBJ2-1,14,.,TGTGCCAGCAAAGTGATCCTCGGGGTCAATGAGCAGTTCTTC,CASKVILGVNEQFF